These 13 T cell receptor beta chains came from one sample sequenced in a study of T cells in women clearing cervical HPV infection. Here immunoSEQ multiplex PCR was the method, and the copy in TCRdb shows in-frame clones only, minus some. Listed are around 44,000 clones; 6.5% to 8.5% falls within the top ten. Source material: blood buffy coat. The receptors shown here come from a woman between 18 and 75 years old with a cervical HPV16 infection that either progressed to CIN3+ or cleared (not recorded which).

CDR3 sequence reads: CASSLPATNEKLFF. The covered CDR3 bases are TGTGCCAGCAGCCTCCCGGCAACTAATGAAAAA. This chain connects TRBV28 to TRBJ1-4; D unresolved. Read data end 3 residues before the CDR3 end; the end is taken from the germline J gene. The CDR3 is made up of 14 amino acids. The ends were cut back, 6 bases at V and 0 bases at J, with 8 bases in the middle. The germline V gene encodes CDR1 MDHEN and CDR2 SYDVKM.

On this clone: Read coverage stops 3 residues before the CDR3 terminus; the germline J gene supplies the remainder. This chain joins TRBV28 and TRBJ1-2; TRBD1 might be the D (5 bases). The CDR3 spans 14 residues. The germline CDR1 and CDR2 sequences are MDHEN and SYDVKM. The DNA read from the CDR3 is TGTGCCAGCAGTTTTGACCAGGGATCTTGGGGC. Translation gives CASSFDQGSWG. In full, the CDR3 reads CASSFDQGSWGYTF.

Comment on this clone: The read ends 3 residues early relative to the CDR3; the germline J gene fills the gap. This chain links TRBV20-1 with TRBJ2-2; D may be TRBD2 (6 bases). V was clipped by 5 bases and J by 2 bases, with 12 bases between them. The CDR3 is 14 amino acids. Germline values: CDR1 DFQATT, CDR2 SNEGSKA (reference sequence). Incomplete CDR3 DNA: TGCAGTGCTTGGGACTTGGCAAACACCGGGGAG. Translated: CSAWDLANTGE. The entire CDR3 sequence reads CSAWDLANTGELFF.

In the case of this clone: The read ends 3 residues early relative to the CDR3; the germline J gene fills the gap. This rearrangement joins TRBV7-9 to TRBJ2-3, with D unresolved. Germline V lookup: CDR1 SEHNR, CDR2 FQNEAQ (reference sequence). CDR3 length: 13 amino acids. V lost 5 bases to trimming and J lost 6 bases, with 12 bases between them. The chain's CDR3 is CASSPRVGDTQYF. The sequenced CDR3 bases are TGTGCCAGCAGCCCTCGGGTTGGGGATACG.

To note about this clone: The read finishes 3 residues shy of the CDR3 end, and the germline J gene is used to complete it. J is TRBJ2-1 and V is TRBV5-1, with 7 bases lining up with TRBD1. Per the germline V gene, CDR1 is SGHRS and CDR2 is YFSETQ. V lost 3 bases to trimming and J lost 3 bases; unmatched junction nucleotides: 6. This CDR3 has 15 residues. CDR3 DNA, as far as it was read: TGCGCCAGCAGCTGGGCCGGGGACAGCTACAATGAG. It specifies CASSWAGDSYNE. The full CDR3 protein reads CASSWAGDSYNEQFF.

As to this clone: The read ends 3 residues shy of where the CDR3 ends; the end is completed using the germline J gene. V is TRBV20-1 and J is TRBJ2-2; 8 nucleotides match TRBD2. With 1 base clipped from V and 2 bases from J, the junction kept 9 bases outside the gene matches. Germline V gene data show CDR1 as DFQATT and CDR2 as SNEGSKA (reference sequence). This CDR3 region has 17 residues. Incomplete CDR3 DNA: TGCAGTGCTAGAGCCACGGGGGGGAAACCCAACACCGGGGAG. Translation: CSARATGGKPNTGE. The full CDR3 is CSARATGGKPNTGELFF.

On this clone itself: The sequence runs out 3 residues before the end of the CDR3; the remainder is reconstructed from the germline J gene. The V call is TRBV5-5, the J call TRBJ2-7; D is possibly TRBD2 (6 bases). CDR3 length: 14 amino acids. Trimming left V 0 bases short and J 3 bases short, with 10 bases between. Germline lookup yields CDR1 SGHKS and CDR2 YYEKEE (reference sequence). The chain's CDR3 is CASSLAPGDYEQYF. The part of the CDR3 DNA that was read is TGTGCCAGCAGCTTGGCCCCGGGGGACTACGAG.

Concerning this clone itself: The read halts 3 residues ahead of the CDR3 end, with the missing end drawn from the germline J gene. The V gene is TRBV2, the J gene TRBJ2-1; 7 bases fit TRBD2. Germline V gene lookup returns CDR1 SNHLY and CDR2 FYNNEI. The CDR3 extends over 16 amino acids. V shed 1 base, J shed 6 bases, and the junction held 9 bases outside the gene matches. The chain's CDR3 is CASSEDWTSEGNEQFF. Partial CDR3 DNA: TGTGCCAGCAGTGAAGATTGGACTAGTGAGGGCAATGAG. The variable domain in full, completed from reference TRBV2 and TRBJ2-1, reads EPEVTQTPSHQVTQMGQEVILRCVPISNHLYFYWYRQILGQKVEFLVSFYNNEISEKSEIFDDQFSVERPDGSNFTLKIRSTKLEDSAMYFCASSEDWTSEGNEQFFGPGTRLTVL.

CDR3 region: CASRVQDAGYTF. The DNA read from the CDR3 is TGTGCCAGCAGAGTTCAGGATGCTGGC. The chain carries TRBV2 and TRBJ1-2; D gene ambiguous. The DNA ends 3 residues before the CDR3 does, and the rest of the CDR3 is filled in from the germline J gene. CDR1 and CDR2 (germline): SNHLY, FYNNEI. Trimming pared 6 bases from V and 7 bases from J, leaving 12 bases between. The CDR3 has 12 amino acids. The complete variable domain, with remaining parts taken from reference TRBV2 and TRBJ1-2, reads EPEVTQTPSHQVTQMGQEVILRCVPISNHLYFYWYRQILGQKVEFLVSFYNNEISEKSEIFDDQFSVERPDGSNFTLKIRSTKLEDSAMYFCASRVQDAGYTFGSGTRLTVV.

Regarding this clone: The CDR3 extends 3 residues past the end of the read, so its final part is completed from the germline J gene. The gene calls are TRBV12-3 or TRBV12-4 and TRBJ2-5, with D possibly being TRBD1 (6 bases). V gave up 7 bases and J gave up 0 bases, with 18 bases separating them. The CDR3 has 16 amino acids. CDR3 bases read: TGTGCCAGCACCCCGGTAGGGGGTTCGTACCAAGAGACC. This sequence encodes CASTPVGGSYQET. The CDR3 reads in full as CASTPVGGSYQETQYF.

Concerning this clone: The read halts 3 residues ahead of the CDR3 end, with the missing end drawn from the germline J gene. The rearrangement joins TRBV28 to TRBJ2-1; TRBD1 is a possible D gene (6 bases). V gave up 3 bases and J gave up 7 bases, with 13 bases separating them. In germline, CDR1 is MDHEN, CDR2 SYDVKM. This CDR3 contains 14 residues. This CDR3 reads CASSFDQGRNEQFF. The DNA read from the CDR3 is TGTGCCAGCAGTTTCGATCAGGGGCGTAATGAG.

The CDR3 sequence is CASSAEKAPEAFF. The sequenced CDR3 bases are TGTGCCAGCTCCGCGGAAAAGGCGCCTGAA. The chain has TRBV18 and TRBJ1-1; D not certain. The read falls 3 residues short of the CDR3 end, and the missing part is taken from the germline J gene. Germline assignment: CDR1 KGHSH and CDR2 LQKENI. The CDR3 runs to 13 residues. V lost 6 bases, J lost 6 bases, and 14 bases lay in between.

Turning to this clone: The read comes to an end 3 residues before the CDR3 does, leaving the germline J gene to fill in the end. The chain combines TRBV5-4 with TRBJ1-2; the match to TRBD1 covers 7 bases. Germline lookup yields CDR1 SGHNT and CDR2 YYREEE (reference sequence). The CDR3 loop spans 16 amino acids. With V trimmed by 2 bases and J by 0 bases, 7 bases remained unmatched. The CDR3 loop reads CASSFNRGPANYGYTF. The CDR3 DNA, read in part, is TGTGCCAGCAGCTTCAACAGGGGACCCGCTAACTATGGC.